The clone carrying this TCR beta chain has only a few counts. The antigen is undetermined. This entry belongs to a study of human T cells and chemical hapten exposure. Study results and caveats: Counts of TCRs above 1 in 1000 frequency stayed unchanged with DPC sensitization. Expanded TCRs were compared with controls, and the expanded TCRs formed significantly more large CDR3 similarity clusters.

TCRdb ran MiXCR on the RACE reads and lists one entry per CDR3 protein. The profile covers under 450,000 distinct CDR3 sequences, with approximately 5.1% appearing a single time and under 3% taken by the ten largest. The germline gives CDR1 DFQATT, CDR2 SNEGSKA (reference sequence). The CDR3 totals 14 residues. Unmatched junction bases numbered 5, after V lost 3 bases and J lost 1 base. Described time point: patch test 1, 2 weeks after DPC sensitization. The treatment here: therapeutic diphenylcyclopropenone sensitization with weekly scalp DPC. Donors, patients with alopecia ranging from 18 to 70 years old and judged suitable for DPC, provided samples. Blood, whole and unfractionated, served as the source for total RNA extraction.

The V call is TRBV20-1, the J call TRBJ2-7; 8 positions match TRBD1. This TCR was sampled from a woman aged 45-65 years with alopecia areata. Some clones in this sample may be carry-over from other donors' samples. The sequencing here drew on whole blood, taken in connection with sensitization to the hapten diphenylcyclopropenone (DPC). The CDR3 bases are TGCAGTGCTAGCCCAGACAGGGGTTCCTACGAGCAGTACTTC. It codes for CSASPDRGSYEQYF.